Shown below are 13 T cell receptor beta chains from a single sample sequenced in a study of response to subunit inactivated influenza vaccine (dated by TCRdb to 2017 to 2018). Receptor amplification or capture employed RT-PCR. The sequencer was an Illumina HiSeq 2500. The public reads were quality trimmed at Q25 with fastp and then assembled into clones with MiXCR by TCRdb, keeping productive beta chains. CDR3 protein duplicates are merged, each entry listing the most common genes and DNA. This sample comprises hundreds of thousands of distinct CDR3 sequences, roughly 14% of them detected only once. The biggest ten clones account for 6% to 8% of the sample. The source was PBMCs from blood, collected around 14 days before vaccination. Receptors originate from a man aged 50 to 59 who received an inactivated influenza vaccine. Donor details come from another sample of the same person, matched by shared clones.

This clonotype was counted only a few times. This chain joins TRBV10-3 and TRBJ2-7; D is uncertain. In germline, CDR1 is ENHRY, CDR2 SYGVKD. The CDR3 sequence is 13 residues long. Trimming stripped 10 bases from V and 1 base from J, with 14 bases between. The CDR3 nucleotides are TGTGCCACCATCCCAGGATCATCCTACGAGCAGTACTTC. Translated, it gives CATIPGSSYEQYF.

V gene TRBV9 combines with J gene TRBJ2-5, with 10 bases lining up with TRBD1. The V and J ends lost 3 bases and 1 base, in that order; junction bases with no gene match: 9. The length of the CDR3 is 17 residues. Germline CDR1 and CDR2: SGDLS and YYNGEE. This CDR3 is CASSARLDRGFQETQYF. In nucleotides, the CDR3 is TGTGCCAGCAGCGCTAGACTGGACAGGGGGTTCCAAGAGACCCAGTACTTC.

This clonotype was observed at least ten times. The CDR3 region has the DNA TGTGCCACCAGCAGAGAGCCGTACAATGAGCAGTTCTTC. Translating gives CATSREPYNEQFF. This rearrangement joins TRBV15 to TRBJ2-1; D gene unclear. The CDR3 totals 13 residues. Per germline, CDR1 LNHNV and CDR2 YYDKDF (reference sequence). V lost 0 bases and J 4 bases, leaving 4 bases between the germline ends.

This clonotype was seen a few times. The CDR3, as DNA: TGTGCCAGCAGCCAAGTTGGACAGGACTATGGCTACACCTTC. As protein: CASSQVGQDYGYTF. V is TRBV14 and J is TRBJ1-2, with 7 positions matching TRBD1. Germline V gives CDR1 SGHDN, CDR2 FVKESK. V gave up 1 base and J gave up 3 bases; unmatched junction bases: 2. This CDR3 is built from 14 residues.

This clonotype was observed at least ten times. The chain recombines TRBV2 with TRBJ2-1; TRBD2 might be the D (6 bases). Germline V gene lookup returns CDR1 SNHLY and CDR2 FYNNEI. Trimming took 4 bases from V and 0 from J, leaving 7 bases between them. The CDR3 consists of 14 residues. The CDR3 spells CASSAGSSYNEQFF. DNA for the CDR3: TGTGCCAGCAGTGCCGGGAGCTCCTACAATGAGCAGTTCTTC.

This clonotype was detected a few times. The rearrangement joins TRBV5-1 to TRBJ2-2; D uncertain. Trimming took off 0 bases at V and 3 bases at J, with 12 bases between the two ends. The CDR3 is made up of 16 amino acids. Germline assignment: CDR1 SGHRS and CDR2 YFSETQ. The CDR3 sequence: CASSLAGRADTGELFF. In DNA form, the CDR3 reads TGCGCCAGCAGCTTGGCGGGTAGAGCAGACACCGGGGAGCTGTTTTTT.

The chain recombines TRBV20-1 with TRBJ2-1; 8 bases line up with TRBD2. Germline values: CDR1 DFQATT, CDR2 SNEGSKA (reference sequence). This CDR3 comprises 14 residues. V gave up 3 bases and J gave up 6 bases; unmatched junction bases: 7. The chain's CDR3 is CSASSGKQANEQFF. The DNA of the CDR3 is TGCAGTGCTAGTAGCGGGAAGCAGGCCAATGAGCAGTTCTTC.

This clonotype was seen many times. V usage is TRBV5-1 and J usage is TRBJ1-2; D call uncertain. Between the trimmed V and J ends, which lost 6 bases and 2 bases, there was a span of 14 bases. Germline V lookup: CDR1 SGHRS, CDR2 YFSETQ. The CDR3 loop spans 14 amino acids. CDR3 nucleotide sequence: TGCGCCAGCAAAGCACAGCCACGGAACTATGGCTACACCTTC. It encodes CASKAQPRNYGYTF.

J is TRBJ2-7 and V is TRBV3-1, with a weak D call TRBD1 (7 bases). Germline V gives CDR1 LGHDT, CDR2 YNNKEL (reference sequence). Trimming took 4 bases from V and 7 from J, leaving 20 bases between them. The CDR3 spans 15 residues. The CDR3 bases are TGTGCCAGCAGCCCCCTAAGACAGGGAGGTCGGGAGCAGTACTTC. Translated, it gives CASSPLRQGGREQYF.

This clonotype was detected a few times. J is TRBJ2-1 and V is TRBV6-6; D not resolved. Trimming left V 8 bases short and J 2 bases short, with 10 bases between. CDR1 and CDR2 from the germline V gene are MNHNY and SVGAGI (reference sequence). The CDR3 loop spans 13 amino acids. The CDR3, as DNA: TGTGCCAGCTCGACAACCCCCTACAATGAGCAGTTCTTC. Encoded protein: CASSTTPYNEQFF.

This clonotype came up a few times. This chain uses TRBV24-1 with TRBJ1-5; 7 bases line up with TRBD1. The CDR3 spans 14 residues. V was clipped by 6 bases and J by 6 bases; unmatched bases: 7. The V gene's germline CDR1 is KGHDR and CDR2 SFDVKD. The CDR3 DNA reads TGTGCCACCAGTCGGTCCGACAGGGTTCAGCCCCAGCATTTT. Translated, it gives CATSRSDRVQPQHF.

This clonotype has at least ten counts. CDR3 region: CASSSWTGGYTEAFF. The DNA for the CDR3 is TGCGCCAGCAGCTCCTGGACAGGGGGTTACACTGAAGCTTTCTTT. The rearrangement links TRBV5-1 to TRBJ1-1, with 10 bases aligning to TRBD1. This CDR3 has 15 amino acids. Germline-derived CDR1 and CDR2 are SGHRS and YFSETQ. Unmatched junction bases numbered 5, after V lost 3 bases and J lost 3 bases.

This clonotype was observed a handful of times. This chain's CDR3 is CASSRSQGPDTQYF. Here the CDR3 DNA reads TGTGCCAGCAGCCGATCACAGGGCCCAGATACGCAGTATTTT. This sequence joins TRBV12-3 or TRBV12-4 and TRBJ2-3; D perhaps matches TRBD1 (6 bases). This CDR3 has 14 amino acids. V lost 6 bases and J 4 bases, leaving 14 bases between the germline ends.